Given below is one T cell receptor (beta chain) in context. The J segment lost 4 bases and the V segment lost 1 base, leaving 9 bases of the junction unmatched. The germline gives CDR1 SGHTA, CDR2 FQGNSA. The CDR3 is 16 amino acids. As handled by the study authors: Amplification of reference gene primers was used by the study to estimate nucleated cell counts. Sequenced by immunoSEQ multiplex PCR; TCRdb stores in-frame clones only, minus some. V and J calls plus clone size are reproduced from that table; the DNA served to infer D and trimming. The data show tens of thousands of clones, with 88% seen just once and roughly 19% held by the top ten. The data were taken from a study of blood T cell repertoires in COVID-19. Whole-study context: PBMCs, B-cell-depleted T cells, or T cells were the source of the cDNA or gDNA that made up the material.

V usage is TRBV7-2 and J usage is TRBJ1-2, with 7 bases that match TRBD1. The specimen was peripheral blood. The clonotype was recovered from a human donor in a cohort sampled during active COVID-19. The CDR3 region has the DNA TGTGCCAGCAGCTTAGAAGGGGGCAGGGGGGCCTATGGCTACACCTTC. Translation: CASSLEGGRGAYGYTF.